This T cell receptor beta chain appears in the sequencing data of a study of blood T cell repertoires in COVID-19. As for the study in general: The study drew acute and convalescent COVID-19 samples from the United States, Italy and Spain.

As handled by the study authors: The authors estimated nucleated cell counts from reference gene primer amplification. Assay used: immunoSEQ multiplex PCR; TCRdb lists only in-frame clones, some missing. V and J calls plus clone size are reproduced from that table; the DNA served to infer D and trimming. The repertoire holds over 85,000 clones, with about 87% as singletons. This CDR3 contains 15 residues. The V and J ends lost 1 base and 2 bases respectively, with 9 bases between them. Germline lookup yields CDR1 SGHVS and CDR2 FQNEAQ. The TCR originated in a human donor in a cohort sampled during active COVID-19. V and J are TRBV7-8 and TRBJ1-5, with D maybe TRBD1 (6 bases). The specimen was peripheral blood. This chain's CDR3 is CASSLVQGGNQPQHF. The CDR3 DNA sequence: TGTGCCAGCAGCTTAGTACAGGGTGGCAATCAGCCCCAGCATTTT.